This TCR beta chain appears in the sequencing data of a study of T cell repertoires in ileal Crohn's disease. The study, taken as a whole, reports: Compared with CD4 T cells, sorted CD8 cells carried more expanded clones.

Patients were adults with ileal or ileocolonic Crohn's disease needing resection. This CDR3 has 15 residues. V trimming: 4 bases; J trimming: 4 bases; junction bases outside the gene matches: 10. The germline V gene encodes CDR1 MGHRA and CDR2 YSYEKL. Each sample's TCRB immunosequencing used about 470 nanograms of biopsy DNA. Assay used: immunoSEQ multiplex PCR; TCRdb lists only in-frame clones, some missing. The sample includes about 17,000 clones, over 50% of them seen just once. Details on this clone: The antigen is undetermined.

Sequenced sample: ileal tissue. This sequence joins TRBV4-1 and TRBJ2-7, with 7 positions matching TRBD2. This clonotype was obtained from an adult with Crohn's disease. The CDR3 DNA reads as TGCGCCAGCAGCCGGGAAGCCTTAGCGGGTTACGAGCAGTACTTC. This codes for CASSREALAGYEQYF.